These 3 T cell receptor beta chains share one sample of origin, sequenced in a study of shared clonotypes between healthy human individuals (dated by TCRdb to the early 2020s). Libraries were constructed by the immunoSEQ multiplex PCR assay. Imported from immuneACCESS, the table was reduced by TCRdb to in-frame sequences with V and J called. These copies leave out some clones; in studies compared against another copy, an unresolved V gene accounts for under half, and the cause of the remainder is not known. Here the sample has 2 million to 2.5 million clones; approximately 93% occur a single time. The top ten clones comprise roughly 0.36% of the sample. The sample comprised naive CD4+ T cells from PBMCs. Reading the label with the study, this specimen's cell subset or site is: CD45RA+ positively selected. All receptors come from a man aged 18-30 years in good health. Some clones in this sample may be carry-over from other donors' samples.

This clone was found once. The chain recombines TRBV15 with TRBJ2-1; no clear D gene. The germline gives CDR1 LNHNV, CDR2 YYDKDF (reference sequence). Trimming pared 0 bases from V and 11 bases from J, leaving 11 bases between. This CDR3 region has 13 residues. The DNA for the CDR3 is TGTGCCACCAGCAGAGAGGAAAGGGAAAAGCAGTTCTTC. This encodes CATSREEREKQFF.

The rearrangement joins TRBV29-1 to TRBJ1-2; D ambiguous. CDR1 is SQVTM and CDR2 is ANQGSEA in the germline V gene. The V end lost 3 bases, the J end lost 3 bases, and 2 bases lay between the germline ends. The CDR3 totals 10 residues. The DNA of the CDR3 is TGCAGCGTTGACGACTATGGCTACACCTTC. Amino acid sequence: CSVDDYGYTF.

V usage is TRBV19 and J usage is TRBJ2-7; D is possibly TRBD1 (6 bases). CDR3 size: 14 residues. Germline lookup yields CDR1 LNHDA and CDR2 SQIVND (reference sequence). V was shortened by 7 bases and J by 5 bases, with 18 bases between the two germline ends. DNA for the CDR3: TGTGCCAGTACCCGGACAGCCCTTCGAGACGAGCAGTACTTC. This translates into CASTRTALRDEQYF.